Shown below are 32 T cell receptor beta chains from a single sample sequenced in a study of blood T cells in healthy people across ages (dated by TCRdb to between 2015 and 2017). Library preparation employed 5' RACE. Data came from an Illumina HiSeq 2500. A second PCR of roughly 6 to 12 cycles was performed with a sample-barcoded 5' primer and a J-beta primer mix. Starting from the raw public reads, TCRdb applied fastp trimming at Q25, assembled clones with MiXCR and retained in-frame beta chains. For every CDR3 protein sequence, its rows merge into one entry that carries the most common genes and DNA. This sample has about 1.4 million distinct CDR3 sequences in its table, and approximately 63% of those were observed once. Roughly 6.3% of the sample is taken by the ten largest. Sequencing was performed on blood. These TCRs come from a man in his late teens or twenties in good health.

A few counts support this clonotype. The V call is TRBV7-2, the J call TRBJ2-7; D gene ambiguous. Germline V gene sequence: CDR1 SGHTA, CDR2 FQGNSA. This CDR3 has 16 amino acids. V was clipped by 0 bases and J by 3 bases, with 15 bases between them. CDR3 nucleotide sequence: TGTGCCAGCAGCTTAGCGGCCTCTAATGATCACTACGAGCAGTACTTC. The encoded protein is CASSLAASNDHYEQYF.

This clonotype was observed a single time. The V call is TRBV10-3, the J call TRBJ2-3; D remains ambiguous. The CDR3 covers 11 residues. The V end was cut by 3 bases, the J end by 4 bases, with 2 bases between. From germline, CDR1 is ENHRY and CDR2 SYGVKD. CDR3 region: CAISDPDTQYF. The CDR3, as DNA: TGTGCCATCAGTGATCCAGATACGCAGTATTTT.

The rearrangement links TRBV25-1 to TRBJ1-1; the match to TRBD1 covers 8 bases. The ends lost 7 bases at V and 7 bases at J; junction bases unmatched: 17. The germline CDR1 and CDR2 sequences are MGHDK and SYGVNS. This CDR3 region has 16 residues. Here the CDR3 DNA reads TGTGCCAGCACTACCCCTTCCGGGACAGGAGAATTTGAAGCTTTCTTT. It translates to CASTTPSGTGEFEAFF.

The rearrangement joins TRBV28 to TRBJ2-7, with D tentatively TRBD2 (5 bases). The V gene's germline CDR1 is MDHEN and CDR2 SYDVKM. V lost 7 bases and J lost 1, with 11 bases in between. CDR3 length equals 13 residues. CDR3 residues: CASKRRRSYEQYF. For the CDR3, the DNA is TGTGCCAGCAAACGGAGGAGGTCCTACGAGCAGTACTTC.

This chain links TRBV7-2 with TRBJ1-5; weak D call: TRBD1 (6 bases). Germline CDR1 reads SGHTA; CDR2 reads FQGNSA. Trimming left V 1 base short and J 5 bases short, with 9 bases between. The CDR3 is 14 residues long. CDR3 coding DNA: TGTGCCAGCAGCTTAGACAGGGCCCATCAGCCCCAGCATTTT. This translates into CASSLDRAHQPQHF. The full variable domain, with the rest looked up from reference TRBV7-2 and TRBJ1-5, is GAGVSQSPSNKVTEKGKDVELRCDPISGHTALYWYRQSLGQGLEFLIYFQGNSAPDKSGLPSDRFSAERTGGSVSTLTIQRTQQEDSAVYLCASSLDRAHQPQHFGDGTRLSIL.

This clonotype was picked up a small number of times. CDR3 sequence: CSVAGTARAGELFF. As DNA, the CDR3 is TGCAGCGTCGCCGGAACGGCAAGGGCCGGGGAGCTGTTTTTT. This chain uses TRBV29-1 with TRBJ2-2; the D is unclear. Deletions cut 6 bases from V and 6 bases from J, with 17 bases between. The CDR3 has 14 amino acids. Germline V gene sequence: CDR1 SQVTM, CDR2 ANQGSEA.

The chain is built from TRBV20-1 and TRBJ2-1, with a possible D match to TRBD1 (5 bases). This CDR3 comprises 14 residues. Deletions cut 6 bases from V and 2 bases from J, with 14 bases between. Per the germline V gene, CDR1 is DFQATT and CDR2 is SNEGSKA (reference sequence). This CDR3 is CSAPGAATYNEQFF. In DNA, the CDR3 is TGCAGTGCCCCTGGGGCAGCAACCTACAATGAGCAGTTCTTC.

The rearrangement links TRBV15 to TRBJ2-1, with D tentatively TRBD1 (5 bases). Deletions cut 0 bases from V and 7 bases from J, with 10 bases between. Germline CDR1 reads LNHNV; CDR2 reads YYDKDF (reference sequence). CDR3 length equals 14 residues. The CDR3 spells CATSREVGRNEQFF. CDR3 bases: TGTGCCACCAGCAGAGAAGTGGGGCGGAATGAGCAGTTCTTC.

The chain is built from TRBV6-5 and TRBJ2-3; no clear D. CDR3 size: 17 residues. CDR1 is MNHEY and CDR2 is SVGAGI in the germline V gene. Trimming stripped 0 bases from V and 0 bases from J, with 13 bases between. CDR3 region: CASSYSMADPSTDTQYF. CDR3 nucleotides: TGTGCCAGCAGTTACTCGATGGCAGATCCTAGCACAGATACGCAGTATTTT.

The V gene is TRBV4-2, the J gene TRBJ1-1; unclear D gene. V gave up 1 base and J gave up 4 bases, with 10 bases separating them. In germline, CDR1 is LGHNA, CDR2 YNFKEQ. This CDR3 region has 14 residues. The CDR3 DNA reads TGTGCCAGCAGCCAAGTGAAAGGTGGCACTGAAGCTTTCTTT. It specifies CASSQVKGGTEAFF.

The chain is built from TRBV15 and TRBJ2-3; maybe TRBD2 (5 bases). V dropped 5 bases and J dropped 5 bases, with 17 bases sitting between them. Per germline, CDR1 LNHNV and CDR2 YYDKDF (reference sequence). The CDR3 loop spans 15 amino acids. CDR3 coding DNA: TGTGCCACCAGCGGCCCGGACGGGAAAGGAGATACGCAGTATTTT. Protein sequence: CATSGPDGKGDTQYF.

The V and J genes are TRBV4-2 and TRBJ1-4; possible D gene TRBD1, 5 bases. The CDR3 loop spans 16 amino acids. Between the trimmed V and J ends, which lost 4 bases and 8 bases, there was a span of 20 bases. Germline V gene data show CDR1 as LGHNA and CDR2 as YNFKEQ. The CDR3 DNA reads as TGTGCCAGCAGCCTTTCCGGGACGGGGGGGTTAGAAAAACTGTTTTTT. It specifies CASSLSGTGGLEKLFF.

Only a few counts were recorded for this clonotype. The J gene is TRBJ2-5, the V gene TRBV4-1, with 8 bases fitting TRBD1. TRBJ2-7 matches the DNA end more closely, so the J call is doubtful. CDR1 MGHRA and CDR2 YSYEKL come from the germline V gene. The CDR3 loop spans 17 amino acids. This CDR3 is CASSLLWQGASPYEQYF. DNA for the CDR3: TGCGCCAGCAGCCTCCTATGGCAGGGGGCCTCCCCCTACGAGCAGTACTTC.

In this sample, this clonotype turned up a few times. The J gene is TRBJ2-4, the V gene TRBV15; no firm D call. There are 14 residues in the CDR3. Trimming shortened V by 4 bases and J by 0 bases, and 7 bases separated the two germline ends. Germline CDR1 and CDR2: LNHNV and YYDKDF (reference sequence). CDR3 loop: CATSTLLAKNIQYF. Written as DNA, the CDR3 is TGTGCCACCAGCACGCTTTTAGCCAAAAACATTCAGTACTTC. Full variable domain (missing parts from reference TRBV15 and TRBJ2-4): DAMVIQNPRYQVTQFGKPVTLSCSQTLNHNVMYWYQQKSSQAPKLLFHYYDKDFNNEADTPDNFQSRRPNTSFCFLDIRSPGLGDTAMYLCATSTLLAKNIQYFGAGTRLSVL.

Comment on this clonotype: Relative to the germline gene, one junction end is altered; a read error may explain this. The rearrangement uses TRBV11-1 and TRBJ2-1; D remains ambiguous. Per the germline V gene, CDR1 is SGHAT and CDR2 is FQDESV (reference sequence). The length of the CDR3 is 13 residues. CDR3 loop: CAGSLADPGGQFF. The CDR3 DNA sequence: TGTGCCGGCAGCTTAGCAGATCCCGGCGGGCAGTTCTTC.

V is TRBV7-9 and J is TRBJ2-7; TRBD2 matches at 10 bases. Germline V gene lookup returns CDR1 SEHNR and CDR2 FQNEAQ (reference sequence). J was trimmed by 6 bases and V by 5 bases; bases with no gene match: 19. The CDR3 consists of 18 residues. The CDR3 bases are TGTGCCAGCAGCCGAGTACGGGGAGGAGCGGGAGGGGTACGCGAGCAGTACTTC. Translating gives CASSRVRGGAGGVREQYF. Supplemented by reference TRBV7-9 and TRBJ2-7, the full variable domain reads DTGVSQNPRHKITKRGQNVTFRCDPISEHNRLYWYRQTLGQGPEFLTYFQNEAQLEKSRLLSDRFSAERPKGSFSTLEIQRTEQGDSAMYLCASSRVRGGAGGVREQYFGPGTRLTVT.

The V and J genes are TRBV3-1 and TRBJ2-4, with 13 bases identical to TRBD2. Judging by the DNA end, TRBJ2-5 fits better; the J call may be wrong. The CDR3 consists of 18 residues. Germline V CDR1 and CDR2: LGHDT, YNNKEL (reference sequence). CDR3 sequence: CASSDGLAGVGVLETQYF. The CDR3 nucleotides read TGTGCCAGCAGCGACGGACTAGCGGGAGTTGGGGTTCTGGAGACCCAGTACTTC.

With respect to this clonotype: Sequence at one end of the junction differs from germline and may be a read error. The chain joins TRBV11-2 to TRBJ1-2, with 7 nucleotides matching TRBD1. CDR3 length: 16 residues. The germline V gene has CDR1 SGHAT and CDR2 FQNNGV. DNA of the CDR3: TGTGCCAGCAGCTTAGAGGGACAGCTGACTTCCTATGGCTGCACCTTC. This sequence encodes CASSLEGQLTSYGCTF.

The chain links TRBV20-1 to TRBJ1-6; D unclear. Deletions cut 3 bases from V and 8 bases from J, with 11 bases between. Germline CDR1 is DFQATT and CDR2 is SNEGSKA (reference sequence). The CDR3 runs 13 residues. The CDR3 DNA is TGCAGTGCTAGCGCCACTTGGGATTCACCCCTCCACTTT. Its translation is CSASATWDSPLHF.

The rearrangement uses TRBV5-1 and TRBJ2-5; D perhaps matches TRBD1 (5 bases). Between the trimmed V and J ends, which lost 0 bases and 7 bases, there was a span of 13 bases. Germline V gene lookup returns CDR1 SGHRS and CDR2 YFSETQ. The CDR3 is 14 amino acids. The CDR3 DNA reads as TGCGCCAGCAGCTTGGTAGGGGCTCGTGGGACCCAGTACTTC. The encoded protein is CASSLVGARGTQYF.

J is TRBJ2-1 and V is TRBV9; D is undetermined. The germline CDR1 and CDR2 sequences are SGDLS and YYNGEE. The ends were cut back, 0 bases at V and 7 bases at J, with 17 bases in the middle. There are 16 residues in the CDR3. CDR3 sequence (DNA): TGTGCCAGCAGCGTAGCGGGCGGATCCCCCAGAAATGAGCAGTTCTTC. It specifies CASSVAGGSPRNEQFF. Full variable domain (missing parts from reference TRBV9 and TRBJ2-1): DSGVTQTPKHLITATGQRVTLRCSPRSGDLSVYWYQQSLDQGLQFLIQYYNGEERAKGNILERFSAQQFPDLHSELNLSSLELGDSALYFCASSVAGGSPRNEQFFGPGTRLTVL.

The chain links TRBV20-1 to TRBJ2-5; 9 bases map to TRBD1. Judging by the DNA end, TRBJ2-7 fits better; the J call may be wrong. There are 15 residues in the CDR3. Germline V gives CDR1 DFQATT, CDR2 SNEGSKA (reference sequence). The CDR3 here is CSVETGQGSNYEQYF. CDR3 bases: TGCAGTGTAGAAACGGGACAGGGAAGTAACTACGAGCAGTACTTC.

In nucleotides, the CDR3 is TGCAGTGCCCAAATACTAGCGGGGCCCTACGAGCAGTACTTC. Translating it yields CSAQILAGPYEQYF. The chain uses TRBV20-1 and TRBJ2-7; the match to TRBD2 covers 10 bases. CDR3 length: 14 amino acids. The germline CDR1 and CDR2 sequences are DFQATT and SNEGSKA (reference sequence). Unmatched junction bases numbered 7, after V lost 6 bases and J lost 2 bases.

This clonotype was found a few times. This chain links TRBV20-1 with TRBJ1-6; no firm D call. Per the germline V gene, CDR1 is DFQATT and CDR2 is SNEGSKA (reference sequence). The CDR3 has 15 amino acids. The V end lost 0 bases, the J end lost 9 bases, and 15 bases lay between the germline ends. For the CDR3, the DNA is TGCAGTGCTAGAGATGGGGTCACGATTGGTTCACCCCTCCACTTT. It translates to CSARDGVTIGSPLHF.

The gene calls are TRBV4-1 and TRBJ2-7; D gene uncertain. The CDR3 consists of 14 residues. Between the trimmed V and J ends, which lost 3 bases and 1 base, there was a span of 10 bases. Germline CDR1 reads MGHRA; CDR2 reads YSYEKL. Written as DNA, the CDR3 is TGCGCCAGCAGCCACCAGTCCTCTTCCTACGAGCAGTACTTC. Its translation: CASSHQSSSYEQYF.

This rearrangement joins TRBV27 to TRBJ2-5; 8 nucleotides line up with TRBD1. The DNA end favors TRBJ2-7, so the J call may be wrong. The CDR3 sequence is 17 residues long. CDR1 MNHEY and CDR2 SMNVEV come from the germline V gene (reference sequence). The CDR3: CASSDRGDRRVTLEQYF. CDR3 nucleotide sequence: TGTGCCAGCAGCGACCGAGGGGACAGGCGAGTAACCCTCGAGCAGTACTTC.

The rearrangement joins TRBV29-1 to TRBJ2-3; 9 nucleotides line up with TRBD1. The V segment lost 1 base and the J segment 6 bases; nucleotides outside the gene matches: 14. The CDR3 sequence is 17 residues long. Germline V CDR1 and CDR2: SQVTM, ANQGSEA. CDR3 DNA sequence: TGCAGCGTTGAAGGTCCGGGGGACAGGGAGGTTAGGGATACGCAGTATTTT. Amino acid sequence: CSVEGPGDREVRDTQYF.

V is TRBV11-2 and J is TRBJ2-1; the D is unclear. In germline, CDR1 is SGHAT, CDR2 FQNNGV. The germline V and J ends were trimmed by 1 base and 5 bases, with 12 bases remaining between them. The CDR3 extends over 15 amino acids. The DNA for the CDR3 is TGTGCCAGCAGCTTAGGGGTGGTGCAGAACAATGAGCAGTTCTTC. Translation: CASSLGVVQNNEQFF.

Concerning this clonotype: One junction end does not reproduce the germline sequence, and a read error may be involved. The V call is TRBV4-1, the J call TRBJ2-1, with TRBD2 as a possible D gene (6 bases). There are 11 residues in the CDR3. The germline V gene encodes CDR1 MGHRA and CDR2 YSYEKL. DNA of the CDR3: TGCGCCAGCAGCTCTAGCGACGAGCAGCACTTC. Protein: CASSSSDEQHF.

This clonotype was detected a few times. This chain connects TRBV7-9 to TRBJ2-1, with D tentatively TRBD1 (6 bases). The CDR3 is 18 residues long. V gave up 9 bases and J gave up 8 bases, with 32 bases separating them. The germline CDR1 and CDR2 sequences are SEHNR and FQNEAQ (reference sequence). In nucleotides, the CDR3 is TGTGCCAGTCTCTCCTTGGACAGCGACCGTCGTCAAGACGATGAGCAGTTCTTC. Translated, it gives CASLSLDSDRRQDDEQFF.

The chain has TRBV6-2 or TRBV6-3 and TRBJ1-5, with 11 bases identical to TRBD1. The V and J ends lost 4 bases and 8 bases, in that order; junction bases with no gene match: 7. CDR3 length: 15 residues. Germline CDR1 reads MNHEY; CDR2 reads SVGEGT. This CDR3 reads CASSSGQGARKPQHF. The CDR3 DNA reads TGTGCCAGCAGTTCCGGACAGGGGGCAAGGAAGCCCCAGCATTTT.

The chain links TRBV27 to TRBJ2-7, with 10 bases fitting TRBD1. Trimming at V came to 6 bases and at J to 5 bases, leaving 10 bases not matched to a gene. Germline CDR1 reads MNHEY; CDR2 reads SMNVEV (reference sequence). The CDR3 totals 15 residues. CDR3 protein: CASRLRGTGAHEQYF. Here the CDR3 DNA reads TGTGCCAGCAGACTAAGGGGGACAGGGGCCCACGAGCAGTACTTC.